The sequence of this T cell receptor beta chain was determined in a study of cytomegalovirus exposure and HLA in healthy donors. General observations from the study: Overall, approximately 150 TCR beta chains were annotated as cytomegalovirus-associated. CMV antigen specificity of three CMV-associated chains was confirmed in vitro.

About this clone: The antigen remains unidentified.

In the PCR, 60 Vbeta and 13 Jbeta primers were used. Produced via immunoSEQ multiplex PCR; TCRdb's table is partial and in-frame only. This sample carries 50,000 to 55,000 clones, roughly four fifths of them seen once, and the ten largest clones take about 2.5%. V was pared by 5 bases and J by 6 bases, with 9 bases between. This CDR3 spans 13 amino acids. Germline V gene sequence: CDR1 SGHRS, CDR2 YFSETQ. The receptor was isolated from a boy younger than 18 in good health and CMV-seropositive. This chain uses TRBV5-1 with TRBJ1-6; D perhaps matches TRBD1 (5 bases). The sample comprised PBMCs. Written as DNA, the CDR3 is TGCGCCAGCAGAGAAGGGGCTAATTCACCCCTCCACTTT. It yields the protein CASREGANSPLHF.